This T cell receptor beta chain was obtained from a study of T cell repertoires in cytomegalovirus infection. Findings and limits, study-wide: Summed frequency of public TCR beta families distinguished CMV carriers with the relevant HLA. Across the ex vivo response, the dominant clonotypes were HLA-C-restricted CMV-specific TCR beta clonotypes.

About this clonotype itself: What it binds is not known.

MiXCR, applied by TCRdb to the reads, yields one record per CDR3 protein. The table shows 150,000 to 180,000 distinct CDR3 sequences, with roughly a quarter occurring only once. The CDR3 runs to 15 residues. In germline, CDR1 is MDHEN, CDR2 SYDVKM. V was pared by 5 bases and J by 1 base, with 14 bases between. The sample consisted of PBMCs. The clonotype originates from a human donor in good health (CMV status not recorded). Some clones in this sample may be carry-over from other donors' samples. The V gene is TRBV28, the J gene TRBJ1-1; the D is unclear. CDR3 region: CASSLPMTGNTEAFF. The CDR3 nucleotides are TGTGCCAGCAGTCTCCCAATGACCGGGAACACTGAAGCTTTCTTT.